This TCR beta chain was documented in a study of blood T cells in healthy people across ages (dated by TCRdb to between 2014 and 2017). For context, the study as a whole: In model experiments, roughly one uniquely barcoded TCR beta cDNA molecule per two T cells was captured by template switching. To track age-related changes in TCR beta repertoire diversity, the study relied on deep sequencing normalized with unique cDNA molecular identifiers. Four age groups were formed from the donors: young (average roughly 15 years), middle-aged (around 37), aged (over 55) and long-lived (about 80). The study analyzed two additional independent replicas of 1 million unique cDNA reads from the same blood draw for two donors, one aged 18 to 29 and one aged 80 or older. To avoid experimental bias, donors of different ages were spread randomly across the sequencing lanes. The study at large found these results: Because donor CMV infection status was unknown, age-related changes in expanded clonotypes were potentially confounded. Estimates of total diversity from one million sequenced T cells were regarded as lower bounds and underestimates. Observed TCR beta diversity per million T cells fell roughly linearly with age, and a significant reduction was already apparent by age roughly 40. Compared with the aged group, more naive CD4+ T cells, fewer expanded clones and increased TCR diversity were shown by the long-lived group, suggesting age selection. Since profiling was done on bulk unsorted PBMCs, naive and antigen-experienced compartments could not be conclusively compared. A strong correlation was found between observed TCR beta diversity and the percentage of naive T cells measured by flow cytometry.

The CDR3 covers 16 residues, taking in both the cysteine and the phenylalanine. The sequence is cut down to CDR3 DNA, 48 bases in frame from base 1. CDR1 MNHEY and CDR2 SVGAGI are derived from the germline V gene. V was cut back by 8 bases and J by 2 bases, leaving a gap of 21 bases between them. Donors were approximately 42 systemically healthy Caucasian individuals from Russia aged 6 to 90 years. Approximately 10 milliliters of peripheral blood were collected from each donor into EDTA-treated Vacutainer tubes. Ficoll-Paque density-gradient centrifugation was used to isolate PBMCs, with at least 6 million per sample. Trizol reagent was used to extract total RNA from PBMCs, with at least 5.5 micrograms per sample. For every donor, an aliquot of PBMCs went through flow cytometry to measure the percentages of naive CD45RAhigh/CD27high T cells. To prepare the library, 5' RACE was applied. TCRdb lists the instrument as Illumina HiSeq 2500. A second PCR of about 6 to 11 cycles was performed with a sample-barcoded 5' primer and a J-beta primer mix. A template-switch 5' adaptor carrying 12 random nucleotides introduced a unique molecular identifier onto each TCR beta cDNA molecule. Each sample yielded at least 3 million CDR3-containing paired-end reads. The Mint cDNA synthesis kit, primed by a TRBC-specific oligonucleotide, was used to synthesize first-strand cDNA from all RNA. All cDNA was treated with uracil-DNA glycosylase and then went through a first 18-cycle PCR with the universal primers M1SS and BC2_uni_R. The original methods were these. For normalization, 1 million high-quality reads were randomly selected from each sample, with every read carrying a distinct molecular identifier. Instead of being binned into consensus sequences, reads that shared molecular identifiers were thrown out. MiTCR, set to a Q25 quality threshold and the strictest error-elimination algorithm, was used for CDR3 identification, clonotype clustering and error correction. A nonparametric unseen species model with Euler transformation was used to estimate lower-bound total TCR beta diversity. The public sequencing data were trimmed at Q25 with fastp and processed into clonotypes with MiXCR by TCRdb, which kept only in-frame beta chains. Each entry merges the rows of one CDR3 protein and shows their most common DNA and genes. These V and J calls derive from TCRdb rather than the authors' analysis. For this sample the table gives just under 900,000 distinct CDR3 sequences, of which 29% were detected only once. The ten largest clonotypes hold roughly 17% of the sample.

This clonotype was observed a few times. There is no known antigen for this receptor. The sample holds no much larger clone one base away, and base qualities are not on file. This clonotype was obtained from a woman older than 75 in good health. The sequence joins TRBV6-5 to TRBJ1-1, with an unclear D gene assignment. The sequencing input was blood. The CDR3 here reads CASDQLLGWGNTEAFF. The nucleotides read TGTGCCAGCGATCAACTCCTCGGGTGGGGAAACACTGAAGCTTTCTTT.